This is a list of T cell receptor beta chains from one sample in a study of cytomegalovirus exposure and HLA in healthy donors. Assay used: immunoSEQ multiplex PCR; TCRdb lists only in-frame clones, some missing. The repertoire consists of about 82,000 clones, with 85% to 95% occurring once and the leading ten covering about 0.7%. The sequencing sample was made of PBMCs. The receptors derive from a young man in good health and CMV-seronegative. The CDR3 runs from the conserved cysteine through the conserved F or W.

j_gene | v_gene | CDR3aa
TRBJ1-5 | TRBV27 | CASSSYQGHQPQHF
TRBJ2-1 | TRBV6-4 | CASRGEGSYNEQFF
TRBJ2-3 | TRBV27 | CASSFISTDTQYF
TRBJ1-3 | TRBV7-9 | CASSGGTAGSGNTIYF
TRBJ2-1 | TRBV7-2 | CASSLGTSYNEQFF
TRBJ2-3 | TRBV5-4 | CASSSGTGGFTDTQYF
TRBJ2-7 | TRBV4-3 | CASSQEWAGHYEQYF
TRBJ2-1 | TRBV6-6 | CASRLAGAKNEQFF
TRBJ2-1 | TRBV5-1 | CASSGQGTGEGIYNEQFF
TRBJ2-1 | TRBV6-1 | CASSELAGVSYNEQFF
TRBJ2-7 | TRBV6-1 | CASSRGGPTYEQYF
TRBJ2-2 | TRBV7-6 | CASSSSAGEVTGELFF
TRBJ1-5 | TRBV19 | CASSPLRVINQPQHF
TRBJ2-1 | TRBV7-2 | CASSLPYYNEQFF
TRBJ1-5 | TRBV10-3 | CAISGGGQTNQPQHF
TRBJ2-7 | TRBV5-1 | CASSFLEGAIYYEQYF
TRBJ2-2 | TRBV4-1 | CASNPRAGVTGELFF
TRBJ2-7 | TRBV11-2 | CASSLNRGYEQYF
TRBJ1-5 | TRBV9 | CASSRGGLNQPQHF
TRBJ1-2 | TRBV27 | CASSLYQGDGYTF
TRBJ2-7 | TRBV16 | CASSPTLRDRVPEQYF
TRBJ2-4 | TRBV9 | CASSVAQGANIQYF
TRBJ1-1 | TRBV7-9 | CASSLYGGLNTEAFF
TRBJ1-5 | TRBV19 | CASSIVPGDNQPQHF
TRBJ2-7 | TRBV6-6 | CASTRGWDEQYF
TRBJ2-6 | TRBV30 | CAWSGQSSGANVLTF
TRBJ2-2 | TRBV29-1 | CSVEGFRGGNTGELFF
TRBJ2-1 | TRBV19 | CASRNSLGFEQFF
TRBJ2-7 | TRBV27 | CASSVAYSYEQYF
TRBJ2-7 | TRBV19 | CASSTLQGPTYEQYF
TRBJ2-3 | TRBV6-5 | CASSYLPTSTDTQYF
TRBJ1-1 | TRBV2 | CASSPGGGWAFF
TRBJ2-2 | TRBV29-1 | CSAAGTGALAGETGELFF
TRBJ2-7 | TRBV4-3 | CASSQETSGVYEQYF
TRBJ1-2 | TRBV28 | CASSLDRGYNYGYTF
TRBJ2-1 | TRBV25-1 | CASSERRAYSYNEQFF
TRBJ2-7 | TRBV27 | CASSLSPSAAGRNYEQYF
TRBJ2-1 | TRBV2 | CASSEWLAGGRYNEQFF
TRBJ1-2 | TRBV7-5 | CARSREGHTGAFGYTF
TRBJ1-1 | TRBV12-5 | CASGLVGWTEVTEAFF
TRBJ2-1 | TRBV28 | CASSVQTGSRSYNEQFF
TRBJ1-6 | TRBV5-4 | CASSPDTDRSPLHF
TRBJ1-2 | TRBV5-1 | CASSLTTGVGYGYTF
TRBJ1-5 | TRBV6-4 | CASSPSGGGDQPQHF
TRBJ1-3 | TRBV5-5 | CASRPGLFGDTIYF
TRBJ2-3 | TRBV9 | CASSVGATDTQYF
TRBJ1-1 | TRBV6-5 | CASSVGGSGTEAFF
TRBJ2-3 | TRBV18 | CASSPSGGKTDTQYF
TRBJ2-7 | TRBV11-3 | CASSSRQGKHEQYF
TRBJ1-5 | TRBV7-2 | CASSFGNQPQHF
TRBJ2-2 | TRBV11-3 | CASSLSRTGDIGELFF
TRBJ1-1 | TRBV10-3 | CAMATGTGRGTEAFF
TRBJ1-2 | TRBV11-2 | CASAGPYGYTF
TRBJ1-1 | TRBV7-2 | CASSPGTANTEAFF